This TCR beta chain was found in a study of T cell changes during pregnancy in multiple sclerosis. The CDR3 covers 19 residues. Germline values: CDR1 ENHRY, CDR2 SYGVKD. With V trimmed by 4 bases and J by 2 bases, 17 bases remained unmatched. This clone is a singleton in its sample. Data came from immunoSEQ multiplex PCR; TCRdb stores just in-frame clones and leaves some out. The sample yields around 56,000 clones, about nine tenths seen once. The receptor comes from a female donor with multiple sclerosis, enrolled in a pregnancy study. The rearrangement uses TRBV10-3 and TRBJ2-5; 9 positions match TRBD2. The source was CD4+ T cells from peripheral blood mononuclear cells, collected in the third trimester of pregnancy. CDR3 in DNA: TGTGCCATCAGTGGGGGCGGGGGGGCCGGGCCTTCGGGTCAAGAGACCCAGTACTTC. As protein: CAISGGGGAGPSGQETQYF.